The T cell receptor beta chain under discussion was sequenced for a study of cytomegalovirus exposure and HLA in healthy donors. The V and J ends lost 5 bases and 6 bases respectively, with 20 bases between them. This CDR3 has 17 amino acids. Germline loops: CDR1 MDHEN, CDR2 SYDVKM. The PCR contained 60 Vbeta and 13 Jbeta primers. Only in-frame clones appear in the TCRdb table, and some are missing; sequencing was by immunoSEQ multiplex PCR. The sample holds hundreds of thousands of clones, about 80% seen once. The clonotype was recovered from a girl aged 5 to 17 in good health and CMV-seronegative. The chain has TRBV28 and TRBJ2-6; D is perhaps TRBD1 (6 bases). Material: PBMCs. CDR3 nucleotides: TGTGCCAGCAGTCTACCCCTAGACAGGTTCGTGGCCAACGTCCTGACTTTC. Translated, it gives CASSLPLDRFVANVLTF.